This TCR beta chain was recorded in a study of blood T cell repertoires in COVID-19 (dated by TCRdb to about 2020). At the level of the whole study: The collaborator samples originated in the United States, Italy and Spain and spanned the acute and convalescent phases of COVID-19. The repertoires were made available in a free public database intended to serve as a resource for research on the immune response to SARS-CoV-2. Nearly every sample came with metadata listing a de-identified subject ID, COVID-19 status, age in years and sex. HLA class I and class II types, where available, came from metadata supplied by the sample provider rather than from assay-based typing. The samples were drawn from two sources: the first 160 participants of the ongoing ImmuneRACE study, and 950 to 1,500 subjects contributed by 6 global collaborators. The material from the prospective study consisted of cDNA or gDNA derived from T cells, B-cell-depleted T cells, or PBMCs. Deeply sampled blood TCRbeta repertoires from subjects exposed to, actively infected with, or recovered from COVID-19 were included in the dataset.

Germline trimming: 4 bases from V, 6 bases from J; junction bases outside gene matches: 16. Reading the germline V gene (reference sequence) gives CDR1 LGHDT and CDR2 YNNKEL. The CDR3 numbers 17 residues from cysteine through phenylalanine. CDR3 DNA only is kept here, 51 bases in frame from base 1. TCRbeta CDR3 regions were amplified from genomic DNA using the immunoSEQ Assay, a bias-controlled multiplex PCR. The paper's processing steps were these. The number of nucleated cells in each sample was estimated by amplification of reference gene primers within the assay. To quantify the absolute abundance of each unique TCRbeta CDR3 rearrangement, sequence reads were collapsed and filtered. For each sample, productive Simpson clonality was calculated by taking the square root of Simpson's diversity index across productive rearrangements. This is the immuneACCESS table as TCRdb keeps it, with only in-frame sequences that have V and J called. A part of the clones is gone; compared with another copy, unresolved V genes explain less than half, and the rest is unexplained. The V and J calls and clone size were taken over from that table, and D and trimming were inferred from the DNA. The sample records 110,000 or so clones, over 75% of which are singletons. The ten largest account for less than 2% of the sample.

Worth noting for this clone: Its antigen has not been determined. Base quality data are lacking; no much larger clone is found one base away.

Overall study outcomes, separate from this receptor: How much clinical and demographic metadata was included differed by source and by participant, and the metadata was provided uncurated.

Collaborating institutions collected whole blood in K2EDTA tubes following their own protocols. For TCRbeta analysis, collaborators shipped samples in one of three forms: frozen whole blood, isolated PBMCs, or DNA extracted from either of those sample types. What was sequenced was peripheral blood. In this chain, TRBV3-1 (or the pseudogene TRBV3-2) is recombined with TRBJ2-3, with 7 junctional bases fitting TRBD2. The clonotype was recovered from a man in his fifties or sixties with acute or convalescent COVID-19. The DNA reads TGTGCCAGCAGCCGGGGAGGAGCGGGAACGCGCGCGGATACGCAGTATTTT. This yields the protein CASSRGGAGTRADTQYF.